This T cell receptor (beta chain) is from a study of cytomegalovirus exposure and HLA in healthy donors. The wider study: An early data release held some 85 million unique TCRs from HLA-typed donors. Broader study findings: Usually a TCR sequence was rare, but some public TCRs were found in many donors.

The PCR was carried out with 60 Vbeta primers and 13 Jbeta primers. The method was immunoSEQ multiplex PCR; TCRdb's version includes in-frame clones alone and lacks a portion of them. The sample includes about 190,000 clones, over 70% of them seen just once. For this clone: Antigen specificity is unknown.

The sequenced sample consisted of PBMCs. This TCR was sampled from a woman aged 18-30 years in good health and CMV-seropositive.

The CDR3 is CASSVGVGGVLGYNEQFF. CDR3 bases: TGTGCCAGCAGCGTAGGGGTAGGAGGGGTTCTAGGGTACAATGAGCAGTTCTTC. The chain joins TRBV9 to TRBJ2-1; perhaps TRBD2 as D (6 bases). V dropped 0 bases and J dropped 4 bases, with 20 bases sitting between them. The CDR3 spans 18 residues. Germline V gene sequence: CDR1 SGDLS, CDR2 YYNGEE.